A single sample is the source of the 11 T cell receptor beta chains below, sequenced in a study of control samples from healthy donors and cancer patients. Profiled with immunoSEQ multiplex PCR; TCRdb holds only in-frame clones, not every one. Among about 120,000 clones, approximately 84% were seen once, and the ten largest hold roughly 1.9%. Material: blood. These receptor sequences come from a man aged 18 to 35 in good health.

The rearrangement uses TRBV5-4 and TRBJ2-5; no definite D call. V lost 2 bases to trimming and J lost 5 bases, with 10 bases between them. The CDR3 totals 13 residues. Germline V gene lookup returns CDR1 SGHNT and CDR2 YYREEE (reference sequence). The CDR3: CASSFEGRETQYF. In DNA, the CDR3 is TGTGCCAGCAGCTTTGAAGGGCGGGAGACCCAGTACTTC.

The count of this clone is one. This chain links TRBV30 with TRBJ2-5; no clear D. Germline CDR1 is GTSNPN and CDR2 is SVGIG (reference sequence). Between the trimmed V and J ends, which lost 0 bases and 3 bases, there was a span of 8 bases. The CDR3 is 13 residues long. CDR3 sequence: CAWSVSGEETQYF. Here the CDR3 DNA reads TGTGCCTGGAGTGTTTCTGGAGAAGAGACCCAGTACTTC.

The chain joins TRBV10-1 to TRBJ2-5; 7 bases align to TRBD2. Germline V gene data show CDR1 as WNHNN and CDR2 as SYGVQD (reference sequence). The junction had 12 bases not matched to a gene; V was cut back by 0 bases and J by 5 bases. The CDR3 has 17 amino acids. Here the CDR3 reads CASSESILLSGRETQYF. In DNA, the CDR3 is TGCGCCAGCAGTGAGTCCATACTCCTTAGCGGGCGGGAGACCCAGTACTTC.

CDR3 loop: CASSKDRNYGYTF. CDR3 bases: TGTGCCAGCAGCAAGGACAGGAACTATGGCTACACCTTC. The rearrangement uses TRBV7-2 and TRBJ1-2; 7 bases are shared with TRBD1. Germline CDR1 and CDR2: SGHTA and FQGNSA. The V and J ends lost 5 bases and 2 bases, in that order; junction bases with no gene match: 2. The CDR3 runs to 13 residues.

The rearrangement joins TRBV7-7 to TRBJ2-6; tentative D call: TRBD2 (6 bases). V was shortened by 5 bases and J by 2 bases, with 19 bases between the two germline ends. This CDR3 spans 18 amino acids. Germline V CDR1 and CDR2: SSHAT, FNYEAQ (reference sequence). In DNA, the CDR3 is TGTGCCAGCAGCGACGAGAAGCATAGCGGAACTGGGGCCAACGTCCTGACTTTC. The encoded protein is CASSDEKHSGTGANVLTF.

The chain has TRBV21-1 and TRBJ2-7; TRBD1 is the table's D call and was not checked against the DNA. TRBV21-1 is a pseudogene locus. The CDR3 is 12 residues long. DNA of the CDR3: TGTGCCAGCAGCCGGACAGGCCACGAGCAGTACTTC. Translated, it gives CASSRTGHEQYF.

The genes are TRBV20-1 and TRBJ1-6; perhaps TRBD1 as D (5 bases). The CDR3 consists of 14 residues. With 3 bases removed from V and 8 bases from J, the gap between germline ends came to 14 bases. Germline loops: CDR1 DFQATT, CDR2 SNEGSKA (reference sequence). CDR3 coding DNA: TGCAGTGCTAGTTCAGTCATAGGGGATTCACCCCTCCACTTT. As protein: CSASSVIGDSPLHF.

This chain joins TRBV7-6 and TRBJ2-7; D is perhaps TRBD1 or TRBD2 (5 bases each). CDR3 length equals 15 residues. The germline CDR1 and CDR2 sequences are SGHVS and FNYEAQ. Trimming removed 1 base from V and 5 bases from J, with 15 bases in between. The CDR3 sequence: CASSLGGTALHEQYF. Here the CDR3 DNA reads TGTGCCAGCAGCTTAGGAGGGACCGCTCTGCACGAGCAGTACTTC.

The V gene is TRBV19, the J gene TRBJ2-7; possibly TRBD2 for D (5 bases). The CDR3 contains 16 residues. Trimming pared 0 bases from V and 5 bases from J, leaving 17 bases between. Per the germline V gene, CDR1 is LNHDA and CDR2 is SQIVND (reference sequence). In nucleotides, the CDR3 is TGTGCCAGTAGTATAGATCTCGGGATAGGAGCCCACGAGCAGTACTTC. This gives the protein CASSIDLGIGAHEQYF.

The CDR3, as DNA: TGTGCCAGCAGACACAGCTCGAACACTGAAGCTTTCTTT. Translating it yields CASRHSSNTEAFF. This rearrangement joins TRBV6-6 to TRBJ1-1; no clear D gene. The CDR3 has 13 amino acids. The germline V gene has CDR1 MNHNY and CDR2 SVGAGI (reference sequence). Between the trimmed V and J ends, which lost 6 bases and 1 base, there was a span of 9 bases.

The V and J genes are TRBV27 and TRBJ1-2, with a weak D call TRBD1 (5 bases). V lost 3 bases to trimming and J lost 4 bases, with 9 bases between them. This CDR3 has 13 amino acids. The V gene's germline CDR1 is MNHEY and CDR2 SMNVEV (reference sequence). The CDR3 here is CASSLGGFYGYTF. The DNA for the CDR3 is TGTGCCAGCAGTTTGGGGGGATTCTATGGCTACACCTTC.